One sample yielded the 20 T cell receptor beta chains listed below, sequenced in a study of cytomegalovirus exposure and HLA in healthy donors. With 60 Vbeta and 13 Jbeta primers, the PCR was carried out. Profiled with immunoSEQ multiplex PCR; TCRdb holds only in-frame clones, not every one. This sample has 150,000 or so clones, with approximately 77% found just once. Sequenced sample: PBMCs. The receptors shown here come from a female donor in good health and CMV-seronegative.

As for this clone: This CDR3 is missing its conserved last phenylalanine or tryptophan, likely due to a read error. The rearrangement uses TRBV30 and TRBJ2-7; a weak D match, TRBD2 (6 bases). The CDR3 contains 15 residues. V was shortened by 5 bases and J by 3 bases, with 20 bases between the two germline ends. In germline, CDR1 is GTSNPN, CDR2 SVGIG (reference sequence). CDR3 sequence (DNA): TGTGCCTGGCTCCCCCGCGGGGTACTCGACTACGAGCAGTACCTC. Protein sequence: CAWLPRGVLDYEQYL.

This clone has a single count. The genes are TRBV11-2 and TRBJ2-1, with TRBD2 as a possible D gene (6 bases). V lost 5 bases, J lost 4 bases, and 21 bases lay in between. The length of the CDR3 is 17 residues. Germline-derived CDR1 and CDR2 are SGHAT and FQNNGV. In DNA, the CDR3 is TGTGCCAGCAGCCCCTTTACCTCGGGGGAGACGTACAATGAGCAGTTCTTC. It codes for CASSPFTSGETYNEQFF.

The chain employs TRBV30 and TRBJ2-3; 9 nucleotides align to TRBD1. With 0 bases clipped from V and 9 bases from J, the junction kept 4 bases outside the gene matches. CDR3 length equals 13 residues. Germline V gene lookup returns CDR1 GTSNPN and CDR2 SVGIG (reference sequence). CDR3 amino acids: CAWSVQGAGTQYF. CDR3 nucleotides: TGTGCCTGGAGTGTACAGGGGGCCGGGACGCAGTATTTT.

The rearrangement links TRBV7-9 to TRBJ2-1; TRBD2 is a possible D gene (6 bases). Germline assignment: CDR1 SEHNR and CDR2 FQNEAQ (reference sequence). V shed 5 bases and J shed 1 base, with 12 bases lying between them. CDR3 size: 15 residues. CDR3 sequence: CASSLGGGSYNEQFF. The DNA of the CDR3 is TGTGCCAGCAGCCTCGGTGGGGGGTCCTACAATGAGCAGTTCTTC.

This chain connects TRBV11-1 to TRBJ2-1, with D possibly matching TRBD1 (6 bases). The V gene lost 0 bases and the J gene lost 2 bases, with 8 bases spanning the gap. Germline CDR1 reads SGHAT; CDR2 reads FQDESV (reference sequence). This CDR3 contains 15 residues. Here the CDR3 DNA reads TGTGCCAGCAGCTTAGCCGGGACACCCTACAATGAGCAGTTCTTC. Translation gives CASSLAGTPYNEQFF.

This rearrangement joins TRBV4-3 to TRBJ2-3; possibly TRBD2 for D (6 bases). Trimming removed 0 bases from V and 4 bases from J, with 17 bases in between. This CDR3 spans 17 amino acids. CDR1 is LGHNA, CDR2 YSLEER, per germline. The CDR3 loop reads CASSQDPWGEWADTQYF. The CDR3, as DNA: TGCGCCAGCAGCCAAGACCCCTGGGGGGAATGGGCAGATACGCAGTATTTT.

As regards this clone: The junction departs from the called germline gene at one end, perhaps through a read error. CDR3 sequence: CASRRGGNSYGQYF. The DNA for the CDR3 is TGTGCCAGCAGGCGCGGCGGGAACTCCTACGGGCAGTACTTC. The chain couples TRBV28 to TRBJ2-7, with TRBD2 as a possible D gene (6 bases). The germline V gene has CDR1 MDHEN and CDR2 SYDVKM. This CDR3 contains 14 residues.

V is TRBV4-1 and J is TRBJ1-5; D unclear. The CDR3 totals 13 residues. V dropped 0 bases and J dropped 6 bases, with 6 bases sitting between them. The germline gives CDR1 MGHRA, CDR2 YSYEKL. The CDR3 DNA follows: TGCGCCAGCAGCCAAGATATCGGTCAGCCCCAGCATTTT. Protein sequence: CASSQDIGQPQHF.

The V gene is TRBV5-1, the J gene TRBJ2-7; a weak D match, TRBD2 (5 bases). Germline V gene sequence: CDR1 SGHRS, CDR2 YFSETQ. The V and J ends lost 1 base and 5 bases respectively, with 16 bases between them. The CDR3 is made up of 15 amino acids. The CDR3 region has the DNA TGCGCCAGCAGCTTGCGGGGAATACCCCTCCACGAGCAGTACTTC. Translation gives CASSLRGIPLHEQYF.

V gene TRBV11-3 combines with J gene TRBJ2-1; 10 nucleotides match TRBD1. The CDR3 is made up of 16 amino acids. The V and J ends lost 5 bases and 5 bases, in that order; junction bases with no gene match: 9. Germline assignment: CDR1 SGHNT and CDR2 YENEEA. The CDR3 DNA sequence: TGTGCCAGCAGCCCCCGACAGGGGGCTTCCCACAATGAGCAGTTCTTC. It yields the protein CASSPRQGASHNEQFF.

The rearrangement links TRBV5-1 to TRBJ2-5; TRBD2 matches 7 bases. CDR3 size: 16 residues. The germline V gene has CDR1 SGHRS and CDR2 YFSETQ. J lost 1 base, V lost 0 bases, and 6 bases had no gene match. The CDR3 is CASSLEGSGFQETQYF. The CDR3 DNA follows: TGCGCCAGCAGCTTGGAAGGTAGCGGGTTCCAAGAGACCCAGTACTTC. Full variable domain (missing parts from reference TRBV5-1 and TRBJ2-5): KAGVTQTPRYLIKTRGQQVTLSCSPISGHRSVSWYQQTPGQGLQFLFEYFSETQRNKGNFPGRFSGRQFSNSRSEMNVSTLELGDSALYLCASSLEGSGFQETQYFGPGTRLLVL.

The chain recombines TRBV4-2 with TRBJ1-2, with 7 nucleotides matching TRBD1. J lost 6 bases, V lost 3 bases, and 13 bases had no gene match. The CDR3 is 16 residues long. The germline CDR1 and CDR2 sequences are LGHNA and YNFKEQ. CDR3 sequence: CASSQRQGVNFDGYTF. Here the CDR3 DNA reads TGTGCCAGCAGCCAGAGACAGGGCGTGAATTTTGATGGCTACACCTTC.

This chain connects TRBV6-5 to TRBJ2-7; D gene unclear. CDR1 and CDR2 (germline): MNHEY, SVGAGI. The CDR3 runs to 14 residues. The V end was cut by 2 bases, the J end by 2 bases, with 10 bases between. CDR3 bases: TGTGCCAGCAGTTACGGGCGAAAGGCCTACGAGCAGTACTTC. The encoded protein is CASSYGRKAYEQYF.

This clone was detected only once. V and J are TRBV9 and TRBJ1-4; no clear D. The CDR3 covers 12 residues. Trimming stripped 0 bases from V and 6 bases from J, with 3 bases between. Germline CDR1 SGDLS, CDR2 YYNGEE. The CDR3 sequence: CASSVADEKLFF. The CDR3 DNA sequence: TGTGCCAGCAGCGTAGCTGATGAAAAACTGTTTTTT.

This clone showed up just once. This rearrangement joins TRBV7-3 to TRBJ2-2; TRBD1 is a possible D gene (5 bases). The germline CDR1 and CDR2 sequences are SGHTA and FQGTGA. CDR3 size: 16 residues. Trimming stripped 5 bases from V and 6 bases from J, with 19 bases between. Here the CDR3 DNA reads TGTGCCAGCAGCCCCCAAGCCCAGGGTTGGCCCGGGGAGCTGTTTTTT. Protein product: CASSPQAQGWPGELFF.

This clone was observed once. This sequence joins TRBV7-9 and TRBJ2-3, with D possibly matching TRBD2 (6 bases). CDR1 SEHNR and CDR2 FQNEAQ come from the germline V gene (reference sequence). The CDR3 has 15 residues. Trimming took 6 bases from V and 3 from J, leaving 16 bases between them. CDR3 DNA sequence: TGTGCCAGCAGTCCCCTGGACTACCAAACAGATACGCAGTATTTT. It specifies CASSPLDYQTDTQYF.

The chain links TRBV9 to TRBJ1-1; perhaps TRBD1 as D (5 bases). CDR1 is SGDLS and CDR2 is YYNGEE in the germline V gene. V gave up 0 bases and J gave up 0 bases, with 12 bases separating them. The CDR3 has 16 amino acids. Written as DNA, the CDR3 is TGTGCCAGCAGCGTAGGACAGCCTACCATGAACACTGAAGCTTTCTTT. This encodes CASSVGQPTMNTEAFF.

The gene calls are TRBV6-1 and TRBJ1-5; TRBD1 matches at 11 bases. The length of the CDR3 is 15 residues. In germline, CDR1 is MNHNS, CDR2 SASEGT. J lost 3 bases, V lost 6 bases, and 4 bases had no gene match. In DNA, the CDR3 is TGTGCCAGCAGCGAGGACAGGGGGCCCAATCAGCCCCAGCATTTT. As protein: CASSEDRGPNQPQHF.

V is TRBV9 and J is TRBJ1-3, with 12 bases aligning to TRBD1. With V trimmed by 4 bases and J by 4 bases, 6 bases remained unmatched. Germline values: CDR1 SGDLS, CDR2 YYNGEE. CDR3 length equals 16 residues. In DNA form, the CDR3 reads TGTGCCAGCAGCACCCGGGACAGGGGGCTAGGAAACACCATATATTTT. Translated: CASSTRDRGLGNTIYF.

This clone was counted once. V gene TRBV29-1 combines with J gene TRBJ2-3; D remains unclear. Germline V gene lookup returns CDR1 SQVTM and CDR2 ANQGSEA. This CDR3 has 12 amino acids. V lost 2 bases, J lost 3 bases, and 6 bases lay in between. The CDR3, as DNA: TGCAGCGTTGAAAAGAGGACAGATACGCAGTATTTT. Its translation: CSVEKRTDTQYF.